The 5 T cell receptor beta chains below all came from one sample that was sequenced in a study of brain T cells in children with intractable seizures. The time point: blood from clinic visit 5 months post-surgery; TSC patient then seizure free. Profiled with immunoSEQ multiplex PCR; TCRdb holds only in-frame clones, not every one. The sample lists about 340,000 clones; roughly 92% were seen once. Sequencing was performed on peripheral blood, taken more than 4 months after surgery. The source is a boy in the first two years of life with tuberous sclerosis and intractable seizures.

This chain connects TRBV7-9 to TRBJ2-3; TRBD2 matches 8 bases. The length of the CDR3 is 15 residues. Germline CDR1 SEHNR, CDR2 FQNEAQ (reference sequence). J lost 4 bases, V lost 0 bases, and 3 bases had no gene match. Written as DNA, the CDR3 is TGTGCCAGCAGCTTAGCAGGGCGGGAGGCAGATACGCAGTATTTT. This gives the protein CASSLAGREADTQYF.

The chain recombines TRBV28 with TRBJ2-1; D is ambiguous. Trimming left V 6 bases short and J 3 bases short, with 9 bases between. The CDR3 has 13 residues. Germline V lookup: CDR1 MDHEN, CDR2 SYDVKM. The CDR3 nucleotides are TGTGCCAGCAGATGGCCTAACTACAATGAGCAGTTCTTC. Protein: CASRWPNYNEQFF.

The chain has TRBV27 and TRBJ1-2, with TRBD1 matching over 10 bases. CDR3 size: 17 residues. Per germline, CDR1 MNHEY and CDR2 SMNVEV (reference sequence). Trimming took 1 base from V and 8 from J; bases not matched to a gene: 13. The CDR3 loop is CASSLYSTGGQGKGYTF. The CDR3 coding sequence is TGTGCCAGCAGTTTATATTCAACGGGGGGACAGGGGAAGGGCTACACCTTC.

This chain connects TRBV6-1 to TRBJ2-3; D may match TRBD1 or TRBD2 (5 bases each). CDR1 is MNHNS, CDR2 SASEGT, per germline. Deletions cut 3 bases from V and 3 bases from J, with 10 bases between. The CDR3 sequence is 14 residues long. CDR3 in amino acids: CASSDGGMTDTQYF. DNA for the CDR3: TGTGCCAGCAGTGATGGGGGAATGACAGATACGCAGTATTTT.

The V and J genes are TRBV19 and TRBJ1-6, with a weak D call TRBD1 (6 bases). CDR3 length: 15 residues. Trimming shortened V by 7 bases and J by 7 bases, and 17 bases separated the two germline ends. Germline V gene data show CDR1 as LNHDA and CDR2 as SQIVND (reference sequence). For the CDR3, the DNA is TGTGCCAGTACCAAATCGGACAGCGGCAATTCACCCCTCCACTTT. This encodes CASTKSDSGNSPLHF.